These 28 T cell receptor beta chains share one sample of origin, sequenced in a study of shared clonotypes between healthy human individuals. Sequencing used immunoSEQ multiplex PCR; TCRdb keeps in-frame clones, though not all of them. This table holds some 2,400,000 clones, approximately 95% found once. The sequencing input was naive CD4+ T cells sorted from blood. The subset was: CD45RA+ positively selected. The receptors stem from a man aged 18 to 30 in good health.

This clone is a singleton in its sample. The V gene is TRBV5-4, the J gene TRBJ2-1; 9 bases are shared with TRBD1. The CDR3 loop spans 15 amino acids. CDR1 is SGHNT, CDR2 YYREEE, per germline (reference sequence). Germline trimming cut 8 bases from V and 6 bases from J; bases unmatched to any gene: 12. The CDR3 DNA reads as TGTGCCAGTAGGACTCCGGGACAGGGCCCCAATGAGCAGTTCTTC. It is translated as CASRTPGQGPNEQFF.

This chain links TRBV19 with TRBJ1-5; a weak D match, TRBD1 (5 bases). The ends were cut back, 3 bases at V and 1 base at J, with 19 bases in the middle. The CDR3 loop spans 18 amino acids. CDR1 LNHDA and CDR2 SQIVND come from the germline V gene (reference sequence). The CDR3 is CASSIQGTGLNSNQPQHF. The CDR3 DNA is TGTGCCAGTAGTATTCAGGGAACGGGTCTGAACAGCAATCAGCCCCAGCATTTT.

The chain has TRBV7-3 and TRBJ2-1, with 12 nucleotides matching TRBD2. With 4 bases clipped from V and 7 bases from J, the junction kept 8 bases outside the gene matches. The CDR3 contains 16 residues. Germline loops: CDR1 SGHTA, CDR2 FQGTGA. CDR3 residues: CASSSRTSGVRNEQFF. Here the CDR3 DNA reads TGTGCCAGCAGCTCCAGGACTAGCGGGGTCAGGAATGAGCAGTTCTTC.

CDR3 nucleotide sequence: TGCGCCAGCAACCCGGTACAGGGGAACTACGAGCAGTACTTC. Amino acids: CASNPVQGNYEQYF. The V call is TRBV5-1, the J call TRBJ2-7; 7 bases map to TRBD1. The CDR3 contains 14 residues. The germline V gene encodes CDR1 SGHRS and CDR2 YFSETQ. Unmatched junction bases numbered 9, after V lost 6 bases and J lost 3 bases.

In this sample, this clone turned up once. An end of the junction does not agree with germline; a read error may underlie this. The chain is built from TRBV7-8 and TRBJ2-2, with TRBD2 identical over 15 bases. The CDR3 is 19 amino acids. The germline gives CDR1 SGHVS, CDR2 FQNEAQ. The DNA for the CDR3 is TGTGCCAGCAGCGTAGCCGGGACTAGCGGGGGGCGATCCACCGGGGAGCTGTTTTTT. Translated, it gives CASSVAGTSGGRSTGELFF. Looking up the rest from reference TRBV7-8 and TRBJ2-2 gives the full variable domain: GAGVSQSPRYKVAKRGQDVALRCDPISGHVSLFWYQQALGQGPEFLTYFQNEAQLDKSGLPSDRFFAERPEGSVSTLKIQRTQQEDSAVYLCASSVAGTSGGRSTGELFFGEGSRLTVL.

J is TRBJ2-7 and V is TRBV6-6, with 9 bases fitting TRBD2. CDR3 length equals 14 residues. J was trimmed by 3 bases and V by 10 bases; bases with no gene match: 10. In germline, CDR1 is MNHNY, CDR2 SVGAGI (reference sequence). The CDR3 DNA sequence: TGTGCCACCCGACCGGGACTAGCTTTCTACGAGCAGTACTTC. This codes for CATRPGLAFYEQYF.

This clone was recorded once. V usage is TRBV29-1 and J usage is TRBJ1-1; maybe TRBD1 (6 bases). The V end lost 5 bases, the J end lost 8 bases, and 12 bases lay between the germline ends. The CDR3 runs 11 residues. Germline assignment: CDR1 SQVTM and CDR2 ANQGSEA. The CDR3 DNA follows: TGCAGCGTTCGGACAGTTGGGGAAGCTTTCTTT. It is translated as CSVRTVGEAFF.

The rearrangement joins TRBV6-5 to TRBJ2-1, with 10 bases matching TRBD2. CDR1 and CDR2 (germline): MNHEY, SVGAGI. Trimming removed 6 bases from V and 3 bases from J; junction bases left unmatched: 5. The CDR3 extends over 15 amino acids. CDR3 region: CASRASGGYYNEQFF. The CDR3 bases are TGTGCCAGCAGAGCTAGCGGGGGTTACTACAATGAGCAGTTCTTC.

This clone occurred once. The gene calls are TRBV6-5 and TRBJ1-5, with a possible D match to TRBD1 (5 bases). The CDR3 totals 14 residues. Germline CDR1 MNHEY, CDR2 SVGAGI. V dropped 6 bases and J dropped 4 bases, with 13 bases sitting between them. The CDR3: CASSRDGWNQPQHF. The CDR3 coding sequence is TGTGCCAGCAGCCGGGACGGCTGGAATCAGCCCCAGCATTTT.

V and J are TRBV2 and TRBJ2-7; D gene uncertain. V lost 3 bases, J lost 1 base, and 13 bases lay in between. The CDR3 loop spans 15 amino acids. CDR1 is SNHLY, CDR2 FYNNEI, per germline. This CDR3 is CASSENSFVSYEQYF. The CDR3 region has the DNA TGTGCCAGCAGTGAGAATTCCTTTGTGTCCTACGAGCAGTACTTC.

This rearrangement joins TRBV5-4 to TRBJ1-2; TRBD1 matches 7 bases. CDR3 length: 14 amino acids. V lost 2 bases and J lost 3; bases outside the gene matches: 4. Germline CDR1 is SGHNT and CDR2 is YYREEE (reference sequence). CDR3 sequence reads: CASSLRGLDYGYTF. Written as DNA, the CDR3 is TGTGCCAGCAGCTTAAGGGGGCTGGACTATGGCTACACCTTC.

This clone has only one observation. V usage is TRBV5-1 and J usage is TRBJ2-7; no clear D gene. V dropped 2 bases and J dropped 2 bases, with 8 bases sitting between them. The CDR3 contains 13 residues. CDR1 is SGHRS and CDR2 is YFSETQ in the germline V gene. The DNA for the CDR3 is TGCGCCAGCAGCTTTACCTATACCTACGAGCAGTACTTC. Translation: CASSFTYTYEQYF.

The chain is built from TRBV30 and TRBJ2-7, with 9 bases that match TRBD2. Unmatched junction bases numbered 4, after V lost 2 bases and J lost 5 bases. CDR3 size: 13 residues. Germline V gene lookup returns CDR1 GTSNPN and CDR2 SVGIG (reference sequence). CDR3 amino acids: CAWSLGLAHEQYF. In nucleotides, the CDR3 is TGTGCCTGGAGTTTGGGACTAGCTCACGAGCAGTACTTC.

The rearrangement joins TRBV28 to TRBJ2-3; 8 positions match TRBD1. CDR1 is MDHEN, CDR2 SYDVKM, per germline. The CDR3 runs 14 residues. Germline trimming cut 6 bases from V and 1 base from J; bases unmatched to any gene: 3. DNA of the CDR3: TGTGCCAGCAGGTTGGACAGGGGCACAGATACGCAGTATTTT. This encodes CASRLDRGTDTQYF.

J is TRBJ2-2 and V is TRBV28; no clear D. Trimming removed 5 bases at V and 2 bases at J, with 15 bases between. From germline, CDR1 is MDHEN and CDR2 SYDVKM. This CDR3 comprises 16 residues. The CDR3 DNA sequence: TGTGCCAGCAGTATTGGATGGCCTTCTAACACCGGGGAGCTGTTTTTT. It translates to CASSIGWPSNTGELFF.

The chain joins TRBV6-5 to TRBJ1-2; D unclear. The CDR3 covers 12 residues. V was pared by 6 bases and J by 8 bases, with 13 bases between. CDR1 is MNHEY and CDR2 is SVGAGI in the germline V gene. The CDR3 spells CASSGGPSGYTF. The CDR3 DNA is TGTGCCAGCAGCGGCGGACCTTCCGGCTACACCTTC.

The rearrangement links TRBV18 to TRBJ1-5, with D possibly matching TRBD1 (6 bases). The CDR3 loop spans 13 amino acids. V lost 4 bases and J lost 7, with 11 bases in between. From germline, CDR1 is KGHSH and CDR2 LQKENI. DNA of the CDR3: TGTGCCAGCTCACTAGGGGGGGACCAGCCCCAGCATTTT. Translation: CASSLGGDQPQHF.

For this clone: Other nucleotide sequences in the sample specify the same CDR3. The chain is built from TRBV7-6 and TRBJ2-2; D ambiguous. The CDR3 covers 13 residues. The germline gives CDR1 SGHVS, CDR2 FNYEAQ. V lost 4 bases and J 1 base, leaving 4 bases between the germline ends. The CDR3: CASSSRNTGELFF. The CDR3 coding sequence is TGTGCCAGCAGCTCCCGGAACACCGGGGAGCTGTTTTTT.

This CDR3 is CASSDRGQGHYGYTF. The DNA of the CDR3 is TGTGCCAGCAGTGACCGAGGACAGGGGCACTATGGCTACACCTTC. The rearrangement joins TRBV6-1 to TRBJ1-2; 9 bases align to TRBD1. Germline trimming cut 3 bases from V and 3 bases from J; bases unmatched to any gene: 5. The germline CDR1 and CDR2 sequences are MNHNS and SASEGT. CDR3 length equals 15 residues.

The J gene is TRBJ1-6, the V gene TRBV7-3; 9 positions match TRBD1. Trimming cost V 0 bases and J 10 bases; bases outside gene matches: 7. The germline V gene encodes CDR1 SGHTA and CDR2 FQGTGA. This CDR3 comprises 16 residues. The CDR3 DNA sequence: TGTGCCAGCAGCTTAACGGGACCGACAGGGGGATCACCCCTCCACTTT. Its translation is CASSLTGPTGGSPLHF.

The chain uses TRBV18 and TRBJ2-4; 8 positions match TRBD1. The CDR3 length is 14 residues. V lost 6 bases, J lost 7 bases, and 8 bases stayed unmatched. The germline CDR1 and CDR2 sequences are KGHSH and LQKENI. This CDR3 is CASSLSTGENIQYF. CDR3 sequence (DNA): TGTGCCAGCTCCCTTTCGACAGGGGAGAACATTCAGTACTTC.

The chain is built from TRBV14 and TRBJ2-7; D possibly corresponds to TRBD2 (6 bases). The CDR3 has 15 residues. The V gene's germline CDR1 is SGHDN and CDR2 FVKESK. V shed 4 bases and J shed 5 bases, with 18 bases lying between them. The CDR3 region is CASSPDRLVVHEQYF. In DNA form, the CDR3 reads TGTGCCAGCAGCCCTGACCGACTAGTCGTCCACGAGCAGTACTTC.

This chain joins TRBV18 and TRBJ1-2; D is unresolved. The V gene's germline CDR1 is KGHSH and CDR2 LQKENI. The ends were cut back, 0 bases at V and 4 bases at J, with 12 bases in the middle. The CDR3 is 15 amino acids. The CDR3 nucleotides are TGTGCCAGCTCACCACCGAATGAGGGCCCCTATGGCTACACCTTC. Translated: CASSPPNEGPYGYTF.

The chain employs TRBV6-4 and TRBJ2-1, with no clear D. Germline V lookup: CDR1 MRHNA, CDR2 SNTAGT. V was shortened by 3 bases and J by 0 bases, with 9 bases between the two germline ends. The CDR3 spans 15 residues. The CDR3 DNA follows: TGTGCCAGCAGTGAAAACTTCTTCTCCTACAATGAGCAGTTCTTC. This codes for CASSENFFSYNEQFF.

This chain uses TRBV5-6 with TRBJ2-3; tentative D call: TRBD2 (6 bases). Trimming took off 4 bases at V and 2 bases at J, with 14 bases between the two ends. The CDR3 sequence is 15 residues long. Germline values: CDR1 SGHDT, CDR2 YYEEEE. CDR3 amino acids: CASSPGRRVTDTQYF. CDR3 bases: TGTGCCAGCAGCCCCGGGAGACGGGTCACAGATACGCAGTATTTT.

The chain is built from TRBV5-6 and TRBJ2-7; 8 bases map to TRBD1. Germline assignment: CDR1 SGHDT and CDR2 YYEEEE. The CDR3 runs 14 residues. The ends lost 4 bases at V and 6 bases at J; junction bases unmatched: 9. CDR3 sequence: CASSTAGTGVEQYF. The CDR3 DNA sequence: TGTGCCAGCAGCACCGCCGGGACAGGCGTCGAGCAGTACTTC.

V usage is TRBV19 and J usage is TRBJ1-2; 12 positions agree with TRBD1. This CDR3 comprises 15 residues. Germline CDR1 reads LNHDA; CDR2 reads SQIVND (reference sequence). V shed 5 bases and J 8 bases; nucleotides not matched to a gene: 9. The CDR3 bases are TGTGCCAGTAGTTTCCCCCCGGGACAGGGGGCCGGCTACACCTTC. Residues: CASSFPPGQGAGYTF.

This clone was recorded only once. V and J are TRBV28 and TRBJ1-5; 9 bases agree with TRBD1. The CDR3 totals 15 residues. V lost 6 bases to trimming and J lost 6 bases; unmatched junction nucleotides: 9. Germline-derived CDR1 and CDR2 are MDHEN and SYDVKM. The CDR3 bases are TGTGCCAGCAGCCTAACAGGGGGCGCGGGTCAGCCCCAGCATTTT. Its translation: CASSLTGGAGQPQHF.